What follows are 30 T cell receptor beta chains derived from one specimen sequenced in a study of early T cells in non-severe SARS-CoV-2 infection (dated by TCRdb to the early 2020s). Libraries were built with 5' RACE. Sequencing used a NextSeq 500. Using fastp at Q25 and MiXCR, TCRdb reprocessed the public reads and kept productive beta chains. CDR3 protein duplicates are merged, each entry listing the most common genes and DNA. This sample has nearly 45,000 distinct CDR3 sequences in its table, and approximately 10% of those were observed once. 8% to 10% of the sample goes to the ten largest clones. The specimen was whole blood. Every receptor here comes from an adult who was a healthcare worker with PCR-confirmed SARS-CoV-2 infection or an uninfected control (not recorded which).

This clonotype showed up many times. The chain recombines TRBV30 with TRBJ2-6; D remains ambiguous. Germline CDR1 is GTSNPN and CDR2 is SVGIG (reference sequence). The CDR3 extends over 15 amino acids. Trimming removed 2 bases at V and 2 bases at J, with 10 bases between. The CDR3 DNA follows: TGTGCCTGGAGTAACGTGAACCCTGGGGCCAACGTCCTGACTTTC. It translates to CAWSNVNPGANVLTF. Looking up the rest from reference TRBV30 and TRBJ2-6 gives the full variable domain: SQTIHQWPATLVQPVGSPLSLECTVEGTSNPNLYWYRQAAGRGLQLLFYSVGIGQISSEVPQNLSASRPQDRQFILSSKKLLLSDSGFYLCAWSNVNPGANVLTFGAGSRLTVL.

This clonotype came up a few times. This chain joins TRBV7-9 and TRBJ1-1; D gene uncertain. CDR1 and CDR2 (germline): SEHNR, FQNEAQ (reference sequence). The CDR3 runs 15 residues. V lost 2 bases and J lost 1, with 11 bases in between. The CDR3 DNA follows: TGTGCCAGCAGCTTAATACAGACTGGGAACACTGAAGCTTTCTTT. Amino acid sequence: CASSLIQTGNTEAFF.

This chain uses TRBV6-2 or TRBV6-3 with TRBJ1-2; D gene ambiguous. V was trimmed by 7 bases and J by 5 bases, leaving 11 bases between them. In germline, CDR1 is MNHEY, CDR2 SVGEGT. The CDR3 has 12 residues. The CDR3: CASTDTPYGYTF. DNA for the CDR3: TGTGCCAGCACTGACACTCCGTATGGCTACACCTTC.

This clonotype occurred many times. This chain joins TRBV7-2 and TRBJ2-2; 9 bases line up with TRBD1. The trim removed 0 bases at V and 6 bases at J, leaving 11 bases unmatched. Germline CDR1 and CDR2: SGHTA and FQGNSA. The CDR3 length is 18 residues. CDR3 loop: CASSLASPWDRAAGELFF. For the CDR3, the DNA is TGTGCCAGCAGCTTAGCTTCTCCCTGGGACAGGGCCGCCGGGGAGCTGTTTTTT.

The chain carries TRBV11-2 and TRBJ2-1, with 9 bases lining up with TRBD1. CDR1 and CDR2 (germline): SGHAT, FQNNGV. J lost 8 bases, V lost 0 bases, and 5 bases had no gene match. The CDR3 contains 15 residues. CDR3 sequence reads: CASSLDSGQGYEQFF. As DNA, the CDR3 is TGTGCCAGCAGCTTAGATTCCGGACAGGGGTATGAGCAGTTCTTC.

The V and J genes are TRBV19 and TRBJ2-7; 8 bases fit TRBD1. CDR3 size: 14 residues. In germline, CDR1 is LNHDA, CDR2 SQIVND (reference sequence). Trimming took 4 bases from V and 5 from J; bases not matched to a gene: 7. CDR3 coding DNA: TGTGCCAGTAGTAGCCGACAGGGGCCACACGAGCAGTACTTC. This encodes CASSSRQGPHEQYF.

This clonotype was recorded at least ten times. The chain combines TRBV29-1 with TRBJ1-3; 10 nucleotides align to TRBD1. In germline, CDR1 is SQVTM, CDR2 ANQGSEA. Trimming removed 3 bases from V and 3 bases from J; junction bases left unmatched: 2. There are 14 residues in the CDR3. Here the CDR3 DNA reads TGCAGCGTTGAGACAGGGGGCGTTGGAAACACCATATATTTT. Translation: CSVETGGVGNTIYF.

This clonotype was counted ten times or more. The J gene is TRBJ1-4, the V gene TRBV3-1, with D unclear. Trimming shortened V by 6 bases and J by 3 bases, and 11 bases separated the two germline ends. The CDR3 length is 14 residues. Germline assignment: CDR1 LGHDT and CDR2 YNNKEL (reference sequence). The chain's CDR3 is CASRPASANEKLFF. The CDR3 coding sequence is TGTGCCAGCAGGCCCGCGTCGGCTAATGAAAAACTGTTTTTT.

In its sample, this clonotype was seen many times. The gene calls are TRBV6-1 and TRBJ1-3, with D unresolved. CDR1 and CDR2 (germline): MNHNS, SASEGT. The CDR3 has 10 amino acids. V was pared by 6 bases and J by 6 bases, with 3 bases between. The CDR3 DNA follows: TGTGCCAGCAGGGAAAACACCATATATTTT. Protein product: CASRENTIYF.

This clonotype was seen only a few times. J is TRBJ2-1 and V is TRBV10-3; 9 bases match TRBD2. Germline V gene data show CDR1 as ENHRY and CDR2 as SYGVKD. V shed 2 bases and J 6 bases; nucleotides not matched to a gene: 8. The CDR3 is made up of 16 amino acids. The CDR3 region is CAISEPGRGGLNEQFF. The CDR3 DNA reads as TGTGCCATCAGTGAGCCCGGGCGGGGGGGCCTCAATGAGCAGTTCTTC.

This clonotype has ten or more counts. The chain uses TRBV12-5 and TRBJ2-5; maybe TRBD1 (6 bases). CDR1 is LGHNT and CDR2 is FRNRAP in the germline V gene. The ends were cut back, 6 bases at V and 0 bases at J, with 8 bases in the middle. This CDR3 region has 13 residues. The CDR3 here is CASGDRYQETQYF. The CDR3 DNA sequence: TGTGCTAGTGGCGACAGGTACCAAGAGACCCAGTACTTC.

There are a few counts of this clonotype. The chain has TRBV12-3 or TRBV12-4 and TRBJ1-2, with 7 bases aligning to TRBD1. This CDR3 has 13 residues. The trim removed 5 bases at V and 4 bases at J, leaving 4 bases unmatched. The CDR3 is CASSPGTVYGYTF. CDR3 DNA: TGTGCCAGCAGTCCGGGGACAGTCTATGGCTACACCTTC.

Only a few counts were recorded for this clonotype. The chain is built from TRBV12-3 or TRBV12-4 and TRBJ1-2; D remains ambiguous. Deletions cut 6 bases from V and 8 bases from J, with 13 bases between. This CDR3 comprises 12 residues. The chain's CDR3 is CASSLKGRGYTF. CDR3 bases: TGTGCCAGCAGCCTCAAAGGGAGGGGCTACACCTTC.

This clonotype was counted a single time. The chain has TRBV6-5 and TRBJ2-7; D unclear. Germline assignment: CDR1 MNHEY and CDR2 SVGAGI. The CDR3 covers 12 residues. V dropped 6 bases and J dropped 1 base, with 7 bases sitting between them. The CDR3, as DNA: TGTGCCAGCAGGTCTGAGTCCTACGAGCAGTACTTC. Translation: CASRSESYEQYF.

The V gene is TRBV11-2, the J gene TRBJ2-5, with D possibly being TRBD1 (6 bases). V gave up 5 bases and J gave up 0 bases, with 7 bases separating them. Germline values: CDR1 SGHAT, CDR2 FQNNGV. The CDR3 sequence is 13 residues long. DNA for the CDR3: TGTGCCAGCAGCCAGGGGTACCAAGAGACCCAGTACTTC. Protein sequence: CASSQGYQETQYF.

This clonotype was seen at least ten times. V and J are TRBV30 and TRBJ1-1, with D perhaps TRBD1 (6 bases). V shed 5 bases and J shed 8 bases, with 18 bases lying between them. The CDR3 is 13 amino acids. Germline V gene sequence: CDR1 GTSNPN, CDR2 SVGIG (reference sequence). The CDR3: CAWSLWRGREAFF. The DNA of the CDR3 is TGTGCCTGGTCCCTTTGGCGGGGGCGGGAAGCTTTCTTT.

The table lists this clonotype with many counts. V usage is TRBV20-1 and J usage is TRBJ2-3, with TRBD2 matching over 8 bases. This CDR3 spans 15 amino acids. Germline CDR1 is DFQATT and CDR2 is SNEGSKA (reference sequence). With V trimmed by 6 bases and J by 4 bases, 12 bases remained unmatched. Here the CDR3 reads CSAAGGRFLSDTQYF. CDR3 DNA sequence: TGCAGTGCCGCGGGGGGCCGATTCCTATCAGATACGCAGTATTTT.

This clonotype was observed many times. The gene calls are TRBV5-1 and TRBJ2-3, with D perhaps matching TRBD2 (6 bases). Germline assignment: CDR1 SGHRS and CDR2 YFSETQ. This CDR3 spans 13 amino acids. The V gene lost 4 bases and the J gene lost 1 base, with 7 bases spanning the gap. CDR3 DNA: TGCGCCAGCAGCCCGGGAGGCACAGATACGCAGTATTTT. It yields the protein CASSPGGTDTQYF.

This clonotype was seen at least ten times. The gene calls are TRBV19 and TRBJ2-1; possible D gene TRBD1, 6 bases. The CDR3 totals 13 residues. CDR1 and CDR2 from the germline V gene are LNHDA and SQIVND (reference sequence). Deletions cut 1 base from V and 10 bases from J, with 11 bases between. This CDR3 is CASSIVGQLEQFF. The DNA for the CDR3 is TGTGCCAGTAGTATAGTCGGACAGTTGGAGCAGTTCTTC. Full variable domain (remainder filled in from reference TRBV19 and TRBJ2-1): DGGITQSPKYLFRKEGQNVTLSCEQNLNHDAMYWYRQDPGQGLRLIYYSQIVNDFQKGDIAEGYSVSREKKESFPLTVTSAQKNPTAFYLCASSIVGQLEQFFGPGTRLTVL.

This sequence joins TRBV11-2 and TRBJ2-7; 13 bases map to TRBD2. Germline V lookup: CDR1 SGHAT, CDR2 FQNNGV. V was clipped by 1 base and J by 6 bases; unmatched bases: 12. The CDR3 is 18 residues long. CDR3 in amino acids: CASSLGGLAGLAGTEQYF. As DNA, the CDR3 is TGTGCCAGCAGCTTAGGAGGGCTCGCGGGACTAGCGGGGACCGAGCAGTACTTC.

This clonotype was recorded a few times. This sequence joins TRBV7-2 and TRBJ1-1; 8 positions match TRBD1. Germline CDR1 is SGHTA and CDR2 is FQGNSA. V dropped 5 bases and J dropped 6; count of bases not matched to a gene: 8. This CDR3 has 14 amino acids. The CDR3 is CASSPRVGQAEAFF. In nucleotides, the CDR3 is TGTGCCAGCAGCCCCAGGGTGGGACAGGCTGAAGCTTTCTTT.

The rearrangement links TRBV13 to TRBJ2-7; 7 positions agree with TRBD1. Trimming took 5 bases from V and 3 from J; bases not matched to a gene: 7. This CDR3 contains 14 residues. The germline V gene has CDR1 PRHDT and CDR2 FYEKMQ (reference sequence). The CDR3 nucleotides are TGTGCCAGCAGCCCCCGGACAGGATTCTACGAGCAGTACTTC. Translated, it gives CASSPRTGFYEQYF.

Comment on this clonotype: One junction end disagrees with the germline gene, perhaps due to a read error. CDR3 bases: TGTGTCAGCAGCCCGGGACAGCTAACCAGTGGCTACACCTTC. Encoded protein: CVSSPGQLTSGYTF. This sequence joins TRBV5-4 and TRBJ1-2; 7 positions agree with TRBD1. The CDR3 totals 14 residues. CDR1 and CDR2 (germline): SGHNT, YYREEE (reference sequence).

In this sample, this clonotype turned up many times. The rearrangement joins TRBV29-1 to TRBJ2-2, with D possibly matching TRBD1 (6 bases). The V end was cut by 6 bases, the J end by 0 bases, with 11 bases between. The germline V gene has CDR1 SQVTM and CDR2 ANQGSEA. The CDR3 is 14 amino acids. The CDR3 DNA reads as TGCAGCGTCGCCACAGGGCCGAACACCGGGGAGCTGTTTTTT. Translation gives CSVATGPNTGELFF.

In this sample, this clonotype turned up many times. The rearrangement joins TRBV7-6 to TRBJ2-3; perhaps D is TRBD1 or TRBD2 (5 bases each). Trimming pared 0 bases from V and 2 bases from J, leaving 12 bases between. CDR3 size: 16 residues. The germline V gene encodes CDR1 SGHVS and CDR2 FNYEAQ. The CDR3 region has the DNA TGTGCCAGCAGCTTAGCTGGTGAGGGGCTCACAGATACGCAGTATTTT. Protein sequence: CASSLAGEGLTDTQYF. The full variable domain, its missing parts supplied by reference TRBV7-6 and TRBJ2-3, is GAGVSQSPRYKVTKRGQDVALRCDPISGHVSLYWYRQALGQGPEFLTYFNYEAQQDKSGLPNDRFSAERPEGSISTLTIQRTEQRDSAMYRCASSLAGEGLTDTQYFGPGTRLTVL.

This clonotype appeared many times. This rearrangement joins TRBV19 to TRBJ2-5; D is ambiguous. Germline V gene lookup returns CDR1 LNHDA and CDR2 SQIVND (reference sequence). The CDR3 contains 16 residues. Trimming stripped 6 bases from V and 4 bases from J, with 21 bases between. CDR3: CASSAELIMSAETQYF. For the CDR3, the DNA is TGTGCCAGTAGCGCGGAACTTATCATGTCGGCAGAGACCCAGTACTTC. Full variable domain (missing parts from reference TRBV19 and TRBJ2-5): DGGITQSPKYLFRKEGQNVTLSCEQNLNHDAMYWYRQDPGQGLRLIYYSQIVNDFQKGDIAEGYSVSREKKESFPLTVTSAQKNPTAFYLCASSAELIMSAETQYFGPGTRLLVL.

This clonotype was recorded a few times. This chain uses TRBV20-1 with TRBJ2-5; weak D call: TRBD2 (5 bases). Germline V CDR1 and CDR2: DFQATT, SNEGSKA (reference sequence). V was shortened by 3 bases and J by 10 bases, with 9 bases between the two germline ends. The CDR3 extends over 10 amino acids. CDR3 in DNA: TGCAGTGCTAGCGGGGTGAGCCAGTACTTC. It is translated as CSASGVSQYF.

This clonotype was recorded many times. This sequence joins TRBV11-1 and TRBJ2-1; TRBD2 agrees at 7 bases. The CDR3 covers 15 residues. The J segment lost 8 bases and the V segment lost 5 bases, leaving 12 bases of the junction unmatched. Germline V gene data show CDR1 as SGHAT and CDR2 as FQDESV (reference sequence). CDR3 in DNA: TGTGCCAGCAGCCATGGGACTAAAGCTCGACATGAGCAGTTCTTC. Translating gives CASSHGTKARHEQFF.

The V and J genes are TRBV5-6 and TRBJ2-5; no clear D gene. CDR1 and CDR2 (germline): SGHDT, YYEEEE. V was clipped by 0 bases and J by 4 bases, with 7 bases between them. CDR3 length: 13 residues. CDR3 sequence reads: CASSLAGRETQYF. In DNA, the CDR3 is TGTGCCAGCAGCTTGGCGGGTCGAGAGACCCAGTACTTC.

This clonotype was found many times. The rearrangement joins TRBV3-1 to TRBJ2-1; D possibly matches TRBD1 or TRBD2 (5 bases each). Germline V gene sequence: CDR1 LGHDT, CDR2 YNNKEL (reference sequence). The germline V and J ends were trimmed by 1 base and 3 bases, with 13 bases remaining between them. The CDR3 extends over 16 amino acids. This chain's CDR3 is CASSQATGRLYNEQFF. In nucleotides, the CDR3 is TGTGCCAGCAGCCAAGCGACGGGACGCCTCTACAATGAGCAGTTCTTC.